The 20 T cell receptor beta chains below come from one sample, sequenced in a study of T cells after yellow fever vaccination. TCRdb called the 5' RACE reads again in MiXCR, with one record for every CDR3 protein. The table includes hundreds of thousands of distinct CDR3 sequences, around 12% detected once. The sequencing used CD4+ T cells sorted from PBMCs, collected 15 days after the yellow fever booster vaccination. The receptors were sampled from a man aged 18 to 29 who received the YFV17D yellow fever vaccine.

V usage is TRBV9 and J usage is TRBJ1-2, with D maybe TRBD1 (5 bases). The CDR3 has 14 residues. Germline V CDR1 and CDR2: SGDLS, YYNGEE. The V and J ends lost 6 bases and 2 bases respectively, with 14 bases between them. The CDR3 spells CASNPTGRNYGYTF. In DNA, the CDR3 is TGTGCCAGCAACCCGACGGGGCGGAACTATGGCTACACCTTC.

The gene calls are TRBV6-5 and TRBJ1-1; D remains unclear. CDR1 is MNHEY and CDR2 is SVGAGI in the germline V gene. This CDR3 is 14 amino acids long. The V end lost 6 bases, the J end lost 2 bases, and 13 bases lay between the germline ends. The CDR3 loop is CASSSGRPNTEAFF. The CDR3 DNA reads TGTGCCAGCAGCTCTGGAAGACCTAACACTGAAGCTTTCTTT.

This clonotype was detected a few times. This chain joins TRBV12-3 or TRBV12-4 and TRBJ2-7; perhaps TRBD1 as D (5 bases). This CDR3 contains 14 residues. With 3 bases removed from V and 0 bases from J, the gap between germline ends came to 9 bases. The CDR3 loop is CASSLAQGSYEQYF. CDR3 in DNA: TGTGCCAGCAGTTTGGCGCAGGGCTCCTACGAGCAGTACTTC.

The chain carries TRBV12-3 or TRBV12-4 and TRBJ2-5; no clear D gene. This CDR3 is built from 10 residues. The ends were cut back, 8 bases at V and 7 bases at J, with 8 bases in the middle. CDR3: CASGLGTQYF. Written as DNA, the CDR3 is TGTGCCAGCGGCCTTGGGACCCAGTACTTC.

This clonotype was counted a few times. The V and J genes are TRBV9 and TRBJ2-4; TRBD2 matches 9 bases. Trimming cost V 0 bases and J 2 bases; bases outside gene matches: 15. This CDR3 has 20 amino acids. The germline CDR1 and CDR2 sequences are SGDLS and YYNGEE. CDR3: CASSVDGGGALNGPKNIQYF. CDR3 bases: TGTGCCAGCAGCGTAGACGGCGGGGGGGCCTTAAACGGGCCCAAAAACATTCAGTACTTC.

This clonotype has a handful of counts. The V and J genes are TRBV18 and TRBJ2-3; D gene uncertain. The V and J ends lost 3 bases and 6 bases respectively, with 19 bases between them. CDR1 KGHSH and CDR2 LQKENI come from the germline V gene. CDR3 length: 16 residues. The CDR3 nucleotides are TGTGCCAGCTCACCCCTCTATTTGGCCGTTGGGGATACGCAGTATTTT. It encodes CASSPLYLAVGDTQYF.

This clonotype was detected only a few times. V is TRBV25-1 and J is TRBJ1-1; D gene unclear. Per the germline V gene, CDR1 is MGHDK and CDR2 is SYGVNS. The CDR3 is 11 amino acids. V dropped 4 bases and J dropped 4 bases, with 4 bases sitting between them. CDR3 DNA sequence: TGTGCCAGCAGTGGTCGCACTGAAGCTTTCTTT. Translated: CASSGRTEAFF.

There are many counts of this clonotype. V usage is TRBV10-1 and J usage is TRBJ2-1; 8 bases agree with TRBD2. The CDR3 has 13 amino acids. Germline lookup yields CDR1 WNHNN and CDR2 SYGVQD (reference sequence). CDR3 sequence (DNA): TGCGTCGCTCGGGAAGCGGGGGACAATGAGCAGTTCTTC. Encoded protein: CVAREAGDNEQFF.

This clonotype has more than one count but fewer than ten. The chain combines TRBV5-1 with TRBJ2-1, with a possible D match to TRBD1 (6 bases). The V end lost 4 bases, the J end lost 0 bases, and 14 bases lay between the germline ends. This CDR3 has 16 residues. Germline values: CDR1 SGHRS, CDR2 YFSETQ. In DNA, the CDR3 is TGCGCCAGCAGCATAACTCAGGGGAGCTCCTACAATGAGCAGTTCTTC. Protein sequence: CASSITQGSSYNEQFF.

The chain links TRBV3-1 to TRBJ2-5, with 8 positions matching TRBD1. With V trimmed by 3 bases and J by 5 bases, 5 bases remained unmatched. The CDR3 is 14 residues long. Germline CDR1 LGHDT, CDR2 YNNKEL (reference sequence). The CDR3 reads CASSHDRGRETQYF. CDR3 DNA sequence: TGTGCCAGCAGCCACGACAGGGGTCGGGAGACCCAGTACTTC.

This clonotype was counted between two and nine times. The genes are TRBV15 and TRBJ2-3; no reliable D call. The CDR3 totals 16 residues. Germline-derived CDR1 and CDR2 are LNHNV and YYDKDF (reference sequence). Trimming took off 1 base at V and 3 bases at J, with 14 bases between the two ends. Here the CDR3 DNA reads TGTGCCACCAGCAGAGGGGTTGGAGTGGGAACAGATACGCAGTATTTT. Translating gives CATSRGVGVGTDTQYF.

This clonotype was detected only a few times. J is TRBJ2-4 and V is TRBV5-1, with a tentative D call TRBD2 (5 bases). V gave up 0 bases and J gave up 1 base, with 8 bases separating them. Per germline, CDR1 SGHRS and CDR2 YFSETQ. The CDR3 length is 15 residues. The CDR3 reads CASSLGELAKNIQYF. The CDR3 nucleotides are TGCGCCAGCAGCTTGGGGGAGTTGGCCAAAAACATTCAGTACTTC.

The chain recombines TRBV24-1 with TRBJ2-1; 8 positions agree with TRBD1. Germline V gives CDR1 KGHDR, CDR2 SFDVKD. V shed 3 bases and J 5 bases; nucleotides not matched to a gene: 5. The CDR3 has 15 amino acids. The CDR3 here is CATSDPGTGHNEQFF. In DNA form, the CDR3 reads TGTGCCACCAGTGATCCCGGGACAGGACACAATGAGCAGTTCTTC.

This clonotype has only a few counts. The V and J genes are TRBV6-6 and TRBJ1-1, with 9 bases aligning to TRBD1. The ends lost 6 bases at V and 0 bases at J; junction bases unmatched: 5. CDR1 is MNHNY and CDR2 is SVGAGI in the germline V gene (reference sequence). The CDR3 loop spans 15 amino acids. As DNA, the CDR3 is TGTGCCAGCAGCCGGGACAGGGCAATGAACACTGAAGCTTTCTTT. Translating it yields CASSRDRAMNTEAFF.

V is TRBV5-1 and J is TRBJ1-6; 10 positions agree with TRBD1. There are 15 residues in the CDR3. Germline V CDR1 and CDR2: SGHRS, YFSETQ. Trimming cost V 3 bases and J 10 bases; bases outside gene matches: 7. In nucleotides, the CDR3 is TGCGCCAGCAGCTCCCAGACAGGGGGCGAATCACCCCTCCACTTT. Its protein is CASSSQTGGESPLHF.

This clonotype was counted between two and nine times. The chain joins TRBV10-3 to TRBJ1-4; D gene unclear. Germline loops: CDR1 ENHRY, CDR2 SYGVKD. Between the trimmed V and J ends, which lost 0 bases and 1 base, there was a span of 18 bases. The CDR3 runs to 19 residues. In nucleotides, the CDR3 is TGTGCCATCAGTGAGTCTAGAGGGTACGCCGGTGGAACTAATGAAAAACTGTTTTTT. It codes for CAISESRGYAGGTNEKLFF.

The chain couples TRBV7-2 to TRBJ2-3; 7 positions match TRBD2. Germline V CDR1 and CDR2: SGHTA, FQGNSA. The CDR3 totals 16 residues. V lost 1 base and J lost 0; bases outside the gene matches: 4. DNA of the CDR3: TGTGCCAGCAGCTTAGTGTTCGGGGGGAGCACAGATACGCAGTATTTT. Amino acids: CASSLVFGGSTDTQYF.

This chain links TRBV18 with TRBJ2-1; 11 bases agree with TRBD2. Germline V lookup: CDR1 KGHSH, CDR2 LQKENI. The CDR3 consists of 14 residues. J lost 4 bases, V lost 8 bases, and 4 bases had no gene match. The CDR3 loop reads CASRSSGGYNEQFF. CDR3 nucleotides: TGTGCCAGCCGATCTAGCGGGGGGTACAATGAGCAGTTCTTC. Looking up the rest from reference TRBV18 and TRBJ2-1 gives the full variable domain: NAGVMQNPRHLVRRRGQEARLRCSPMKGHSHVYWYRQLPEEGLKFMVYLQKENIIDESGMPKERFSAEFPKEGPSILRIQQVVRGDSAAYFCASRSSGGYNEQFFGPGTRLTVL.

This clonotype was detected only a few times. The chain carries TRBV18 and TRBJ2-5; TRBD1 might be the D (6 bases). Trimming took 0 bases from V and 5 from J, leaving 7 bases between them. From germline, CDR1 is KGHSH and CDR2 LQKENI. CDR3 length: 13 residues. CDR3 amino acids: CASSPPQGETQYF. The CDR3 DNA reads TGTGCCAGCTCACCACCGCAGGGGGAGACCCAGTACTTC. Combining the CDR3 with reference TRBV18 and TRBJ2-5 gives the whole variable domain NAGVMQNPRHLVRRRGQEARLRCSPMKGHSHVYWYRQLPEEGLKFMVYLQKENIIDESGMPKERFSAEFPKEGPSILRIQQVVRGDSAAYFCASSPPQGETQYFGPGTRLLVL.

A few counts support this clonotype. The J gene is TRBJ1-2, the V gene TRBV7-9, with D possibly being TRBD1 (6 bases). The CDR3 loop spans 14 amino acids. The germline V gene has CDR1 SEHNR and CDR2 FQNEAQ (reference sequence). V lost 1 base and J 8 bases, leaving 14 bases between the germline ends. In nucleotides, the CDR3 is TGTGCCAGCAGCTTAGTTCCGGGGGCTTGGGGCTACACCTTC. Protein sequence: CASSLVPGAWGYTF. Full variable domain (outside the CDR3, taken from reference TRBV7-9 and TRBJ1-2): DTGVSQNPRHKITKRGQNVTFRCDPISEHNRLYWYRQTLGQGPEFLTYFQNEAQLEKSRLLSDRFSAERPKGSFSTLEIQRTEQGDSAMYLCASSLVPGAWGYTFGSGTRLTVV.